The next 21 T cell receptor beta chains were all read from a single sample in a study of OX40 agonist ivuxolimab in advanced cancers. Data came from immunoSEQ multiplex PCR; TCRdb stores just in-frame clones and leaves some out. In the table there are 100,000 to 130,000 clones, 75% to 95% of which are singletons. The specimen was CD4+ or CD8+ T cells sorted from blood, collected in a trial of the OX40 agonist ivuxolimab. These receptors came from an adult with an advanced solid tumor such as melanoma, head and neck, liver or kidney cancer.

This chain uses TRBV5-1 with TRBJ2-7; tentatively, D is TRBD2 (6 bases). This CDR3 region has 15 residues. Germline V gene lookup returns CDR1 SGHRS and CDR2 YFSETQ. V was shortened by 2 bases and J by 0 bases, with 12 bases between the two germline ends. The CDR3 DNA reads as TGCGCCAGCAGCTTCGGAGGGCTTCCCTCCTACGAGCAGTACTTC. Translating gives CASSFGGLPSYEQYF.

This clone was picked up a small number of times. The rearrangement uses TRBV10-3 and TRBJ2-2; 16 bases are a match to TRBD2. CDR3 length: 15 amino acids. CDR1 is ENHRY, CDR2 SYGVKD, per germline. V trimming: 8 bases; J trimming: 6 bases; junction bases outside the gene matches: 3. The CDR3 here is CAIGGLAGGAGELFF. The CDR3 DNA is TGTGCCATCGGGGGACTAGCGGGAGGGGCCGGGGAGCTGTTTTTT.

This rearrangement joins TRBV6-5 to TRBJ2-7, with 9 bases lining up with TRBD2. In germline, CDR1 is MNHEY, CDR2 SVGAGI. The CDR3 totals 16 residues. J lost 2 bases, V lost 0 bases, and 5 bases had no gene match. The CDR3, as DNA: TGTGCCAGCAGTTACTCGAGTAGCGGGAGAACCTACGAGCAGTACTTC. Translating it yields CASSYSSSGRTYEQYF.

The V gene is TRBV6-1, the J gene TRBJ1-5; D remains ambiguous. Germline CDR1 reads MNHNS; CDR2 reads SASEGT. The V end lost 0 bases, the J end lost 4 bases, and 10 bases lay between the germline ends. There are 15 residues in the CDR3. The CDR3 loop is CASSEAGMRNQPQHF. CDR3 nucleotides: TGTGCCAGCAGTGAAGCAGGGATGCGGAATCAGCCCCAGCATTTT.

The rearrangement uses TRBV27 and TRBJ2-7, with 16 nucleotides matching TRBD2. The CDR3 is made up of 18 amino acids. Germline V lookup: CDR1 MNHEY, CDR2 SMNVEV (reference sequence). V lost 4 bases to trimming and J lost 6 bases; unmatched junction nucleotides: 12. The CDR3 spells CASSYGTSGRAIPLEQYF. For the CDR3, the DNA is TGTGCCAGCAGTTACGGGACTAGCGGGAGGGCCATCCCCCTCGAGCAGTACTTC.

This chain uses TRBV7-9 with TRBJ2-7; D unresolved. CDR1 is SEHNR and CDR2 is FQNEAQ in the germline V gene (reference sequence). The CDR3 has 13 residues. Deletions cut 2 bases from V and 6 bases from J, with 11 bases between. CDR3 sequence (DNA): TGTGCCAGCAGCTTACCGGGCGGTCTCGAGCAGTACTTC. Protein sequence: CASSLPGGLEQYF.

The CDR3 coding sequence is TGTGCCAGCAGCCTAGCGGGAGAAACAGATACGCAGTATTTT. Amino acid sequence: CASSLAGETDTQYF. The rearrangement links TRBV11-3 to TRBJ2-3, with 10 bases fitting TRBD2. Germline loops: CDR1 SGHNT, CDR2 YENEEA. V trimming: 5 bases; J trimming: 3 bases; junction bases outside the gene matches: 2. This CDR3 region has 14 residues.

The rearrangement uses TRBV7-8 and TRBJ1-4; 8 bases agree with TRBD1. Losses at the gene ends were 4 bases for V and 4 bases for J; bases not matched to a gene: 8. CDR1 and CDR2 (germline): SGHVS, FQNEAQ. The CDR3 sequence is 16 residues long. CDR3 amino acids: CASSSWGTGLNEKLFF. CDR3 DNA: TGTGCCAGCAGCTCCTGGGGGACAGGTCTTAATGAAAAACTGTTTTTT.

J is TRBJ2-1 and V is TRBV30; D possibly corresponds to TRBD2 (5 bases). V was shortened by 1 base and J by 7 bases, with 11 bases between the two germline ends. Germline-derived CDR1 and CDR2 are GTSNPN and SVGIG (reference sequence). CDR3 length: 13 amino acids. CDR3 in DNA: TGTGCCTGGAGTGGGAGCGGTCCGAATGAGCAGTTCTTC. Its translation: CAWSGSGPNEQFF. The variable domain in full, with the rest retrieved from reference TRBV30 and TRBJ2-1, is SQTIHQWPATLVQPVGSPLSLECTVEGTSNPNLYWYRQAAGRGLQLLFYSVGIGQISSEVPQNLSASRPQDRQFILSSKKLLLSDSGFYLCAWSGSGPNEQFFGPGTRLTVL.

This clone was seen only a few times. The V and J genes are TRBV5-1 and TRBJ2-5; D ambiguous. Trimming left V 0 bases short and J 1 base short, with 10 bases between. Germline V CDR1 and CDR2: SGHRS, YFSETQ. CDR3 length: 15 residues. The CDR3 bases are TGCGCCAGCAGCTTGGACCCACCCGCCCAAGAGACCCAGTACTTC. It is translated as CASSLDPPAQETQYF.

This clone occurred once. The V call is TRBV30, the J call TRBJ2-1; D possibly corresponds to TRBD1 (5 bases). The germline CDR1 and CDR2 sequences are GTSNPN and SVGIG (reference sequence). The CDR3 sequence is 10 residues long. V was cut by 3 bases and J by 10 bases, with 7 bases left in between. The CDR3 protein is CAWRGLEQFF. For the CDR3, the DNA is TGTGCCTGGAGGGGGCTGGAGCAGTTCTTC.

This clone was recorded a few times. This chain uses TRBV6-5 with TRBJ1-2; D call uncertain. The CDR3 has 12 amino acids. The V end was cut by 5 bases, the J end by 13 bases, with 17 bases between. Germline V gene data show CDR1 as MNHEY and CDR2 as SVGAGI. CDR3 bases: TGTGCCAGCAGTACCCAAGGGAAACTTCTCACCTTC. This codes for CASSTQGKLLTF.

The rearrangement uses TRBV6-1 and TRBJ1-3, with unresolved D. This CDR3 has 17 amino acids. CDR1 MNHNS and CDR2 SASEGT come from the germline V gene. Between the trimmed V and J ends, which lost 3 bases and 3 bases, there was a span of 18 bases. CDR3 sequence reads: CASSDPSSGWDGNTIYF. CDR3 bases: TGTGCCAGCAGTGACCCCTCTAGTGGATGGGATGGAAACACCATATATTTT.

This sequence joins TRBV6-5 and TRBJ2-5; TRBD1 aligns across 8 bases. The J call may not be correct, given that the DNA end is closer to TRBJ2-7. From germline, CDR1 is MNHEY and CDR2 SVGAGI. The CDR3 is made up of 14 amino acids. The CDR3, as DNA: TGTGCCAGCAGATCCGGGGGACAGGACTACGAGCAGTACTTC. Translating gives CASRSGGQDYEQYF.

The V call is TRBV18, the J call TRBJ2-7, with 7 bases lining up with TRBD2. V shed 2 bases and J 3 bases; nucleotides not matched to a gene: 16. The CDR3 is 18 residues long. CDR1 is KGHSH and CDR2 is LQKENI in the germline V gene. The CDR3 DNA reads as TGTGCCAGCTCACCAAGTGGGGGGGGAACGGGACTTCACTACGAGCAGTACTTC. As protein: CASSPSGGGTGLHYEQYF.

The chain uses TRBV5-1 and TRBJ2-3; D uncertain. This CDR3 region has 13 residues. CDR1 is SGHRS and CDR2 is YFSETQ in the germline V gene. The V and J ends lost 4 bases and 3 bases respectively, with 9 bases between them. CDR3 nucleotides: TGCGCCAGCAGCGATACTGTAACAGATACGCAGTATTTT. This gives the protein CASSDTVTDTQYF.

CDR3 loop: CASMGDSLGKNIQYF. CDR3 sequence (DNA): TGTGCCAGTATGGGGGACAGTCTAGGTAAAAACATTCAGTACTTC. The chain uses TRBV19 and TRBJ2-4; 7 bases map to TRBD1. V dropped 7 bases and J dropped 4; count of bases not matched to a gene: 10. Germline CDR1 reads LNHDA; CDR2 reads SQIVND (reference sequence). The CDR3 contains 15 residues. The full variable domain, in which reference TRBV19 and TRBJ2-4 provide the parts outside the CDR3, is DGGITQSPKYLFRKEGQNVTLSCEQNLNHDAMYWYRQDPGQGLRLIYYSQIVNDFQKGDIAEGYSVSREKKESFPLTVTSAQKNPTAFYLCASMGDSLGKNIQYFGAGTRLSVL.

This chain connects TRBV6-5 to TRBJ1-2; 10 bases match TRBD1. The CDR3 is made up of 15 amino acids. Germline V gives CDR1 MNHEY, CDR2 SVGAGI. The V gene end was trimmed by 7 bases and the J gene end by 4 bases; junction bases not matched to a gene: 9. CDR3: CASIRGTGASYGYTF. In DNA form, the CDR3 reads TGTGCCAGCATCCGCGGGACAGGGGCTTCCTATGGCTACACCTTC.

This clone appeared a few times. This CDR3 reads CASSPLGYGYTF. Here the CDR3 DNA reads TGTGCCAGCAGCCCCCTAGGGTATGGCTACACCTTC. The chain is built from TRBV27 and TRBJ1-2, with unresolved D. Germline V gene lookup returns CDR1 MNHEY and CDR2 SMNVEV (reference sequence). This CDR3 has 12 residues. Between the trimmed V and J ends, which lost 6 bases and 5 bases, there was a span of 10 bases.

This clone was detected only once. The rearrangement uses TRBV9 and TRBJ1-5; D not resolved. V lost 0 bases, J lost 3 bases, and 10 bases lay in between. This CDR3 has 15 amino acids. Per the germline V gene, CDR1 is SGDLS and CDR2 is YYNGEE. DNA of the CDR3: TGTGCCAGCAGCGTAGACACAGAAATCAATCAGCCCCAGCATTTT. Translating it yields CASSVDTEINQPQHF.

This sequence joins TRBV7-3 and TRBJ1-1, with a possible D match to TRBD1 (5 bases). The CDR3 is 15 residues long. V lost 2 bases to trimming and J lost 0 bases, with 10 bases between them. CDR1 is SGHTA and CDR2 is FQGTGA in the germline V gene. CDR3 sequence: CASSLGAGMNTEAFF. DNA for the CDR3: TGTGCCAGCAGCTTAGGGGCAGGGATGAACACTGAAGCTTTCTTT.